A single sample is the source of the 26 T cell receptor beta chains below, sequenced in a study of T-cell reconstitution after alpha-beta-depleted transplantation in children. The library targeted TCRbeta and was prepared with unique molecular identifiers. TCRdb passed the PCR reads through MiXCR, listing each CDR3 protein once. Of approximately 650,000 distinct CDR3 sequences listed, around 13% are singletons. The source material was PBMCs, sampled before TCRalphabeta/CD19-depleted stem cell transplant. Every receptor here comes from a girl aged 2 to 9 with congenital amegakaryocytic thrombocytopenia, due to receive a stem cell transplant.

This clonotype was seen ten or more times. The chain carries TRBV5-1 and TRBJ2-5; D call uncertain. The germline CDR1 and CDR2 sequences are SGHRS and YFSETQ. Trimming removed 6 bases from V and 1 base from J, with 13 bases in between. The CDR3 spans 14 residues. For the CDR3, the DNA is TGCGCCAGCAAGCTTGGCAGCACCCAAGAGACCCAGTACTTC. Its translation: CASKLGSTQETQYF.

This clonotype was counted ten times or more. J is TRBJ1-2 and V is TRBV5-1, with D unclear. Germline loops: CDR1 SGHRS, CDR2 YFSETQ. V shed 7 bases and J shed 8 bases, with 18 bases lying between them. The length of the CDR3 is 13 residues. CDR3 protein: CASFTDSYGGYTF. The CDR3 nucleotides are TGCGCCAGCTTTACAGATTCCTATGGAGGCTACACCTTC.

In this sample, this clonotype turned up a few times. This rearrangement joins TRBV30 to TRBJ2-5; D remains unclear. Germline loops: CDR1 GTSNPN, CDR2 SVGIG (reference sequence). The CDR3 runs 12 residues. The germline V and J ends were trimmed by 4 bases and 4 bases, with 10 bases remaining between them. The CDR3 coding sequence is TGTGCCTGGACTCTCCCGGCAGAGACCCAGTACTTC. It translates to CAWTLPAETQYF.

This clonotype was detected many times. This chain connects TRBV20-1 to TRBJ2-7; 7 bases align to TRBD1. The V gene end was trimmed by 6 bases and the J gene end by 4 bases; junction bases not matched to a gene: 9. Germline V gene sequence: CDR1 DFQATT, CDR2 SNEGSKA (reference sequence). The CDR3 consists of 13 residues. The CDR3 sequence is CSASRDSGYEQYF. The DNA for the CDR3 is TGCAGTGCATCTCGGGACAGCGGTTACGAGCAGTACTTC.

This clonotype was counted ten times or more. J is TRBJ2-7 and V is TRBV7-6, with D possibly TRBD2 on 6 matching bases. Trimming removed 7 bases from V and 0 bases from J, with 10 bases in between. This CDR3 region has 13 residues. Germline CDR1 reads SGHVS; CDR2 reads FNYEAQ. The DNA of the CDR3 is TGTGCCAGCAATAGCGGCCCCTCCTACGAGCAGTACTTC. It is translated as CASNSGPSYEQYF.

The gene calls are TRBV29-1 and TRBJ2-3; 9 positions agree with TRBD1. The CDR3 has 15 residues. The J segment lost 1 base and the V segment lost 2 bases, leaving 4 bases of the junction unmatched. Germline lookup yields CDR1 SQVTM and CDR2 ANQGSEA. The CDR3 is CSVEPGQGGTDTQYF. The CDR3 DNA sequence: TGCAGCGTTGAACCGGGACAGGGAGGCACAGATACGCAGTATTTT.

The chain combines TRBV25-1 with TRBJ2-1, with 13 positions matching TRBD2. Germline V lookup: CDR1 MGHDK, CDR2 SYGVNS. With V trimmed by 4 bases and J by 6 bases, 15 bases remained unmatched. CDR3 size: 19 residues. CDR3 in DNA: TGTGCCAGCAGTGTCTTTTCCGTGTGGGGGACTAGCGGGGCCAATGAGCAGTTCTTC. It codes for CASSVFSVWGTSGANEQFF. The full variable domain, its missing parts supplied by reference TRBV25-1 and TRBJ2-1, is EADIYQTPRYLVIGTGKKITLECSQTMGHDKMYWYQQDPGMELHLIHYSYGVNSTEKGDLSSESTVSRIRTEHFPLTLESARPSHTSQYLCASSVFSVWGTSGANEQFFGPGTRLTVL.

This clonotype was seen a handful of times. The J gene is TRBJ2-1, the V gene TRBV2, with D perhaps matching TRBD2 (6 bases). CDR3 size: 12 residues. V shed 4 bases and J shed 9 bases, with 10 bases lying between them. CDR1 is SNHLY, CDR2 FYNNEI, per germline. The CDR3 here is CASSVGTGEQFF. CDR3 in DNA: TGTGCCAGCAGTGTAGGGACTGGTGAGCAGTTCTTC.

The chain couples TRBV18 to TRBJ2-3; weak D call: TRBD1 (6 bases). CDR3 size: 14 residues. CDR1 is KGHSH, CDR2 LQKENI, per germline. Trimming shortened V by 3 bases and J by 10 bases, and 17 bases separated the two germline ends. CDR3 DNA sequence: TGTGCCAGCTCACCCCGGGACACCAGGAGTTCGCAGTATTTT. Amino acids: CASSPRDTRSSQYF.

For the CDR3, the DNA is TGTGCCAGCAGTTTAGGGGCGGAGGGTCGGGACAATGAGCAGTTCTTC. Residues: CASSLGAEGRDNEQFF. The rearrangement joins TRBV27 to TRBJ2-1; possibly TRBD2 for D (6 bases). This CDR3 spans 16 amino acids. The V gene's germline CDR1 is MNHEY and CDR2 SMNVEV (reference sequence). Trimming removed 2 bases at V and 5 bases at J, with 16 bases between.

This clonotype was detected only a few times. The V and J genes are TRBV5-1 and TRBJ2-2; D tentatively fits TRBD1 or TRBD2 (5 bases each). Germline V CDR1 and CDR2: SGHRS, YFSETQ. The V gene lost 0 bases and the J gene lost 7 bases, with 19 bases spanning the gap. This CDR3 contains 17 residues. The CDR3 region has the DNA TGCGCCAGCAGCTTGGCCGTCGGGACGGCCGAGAGCGGGGAGCTGTTTTTT. Amino acids: CASSLAVGTAESGELFF.

This clonotype was detected ten times or more. The rearrangement links TRBV24-1 to TRBJ2-2; the D gene is possibly TRBD2 (5 bases). Trimming removed 4 bases at V and 6 bases at J, with 20 bases between. Germline V gene sequence: CDR1 KGHDR, CDR2 SFDVKD. CDR3 length: 17 residues. For the CDR3, the DNA is TGTGCCACCAGTGACTCGGATCAAGGAGGACCCCCCGGGGAGCTGTTTTTT. Its protein is CATSDSDQGGPPGELFF.

At least ten counts were recorded for this clonotype. The genes are TRBV20-1 and TRBJ2-1; unclear D gene. Germline assignment: CDR1 DFQATT and CDR2 SNEGSKA (reference sequence). V lost 6 bases and J lost 9, with 12 bases in between. The CDR3 covers 11 residues. CDR3 DNA: TGCAGTGCCCCTATGTCTTTTGAGCAGTTCTTC. Protein: CSAPMSFEQFF.

This clonotype was counted many times. J is TRBJ2-1 and V is TRBV20-1, with D perhaps TRBD1 (5 bases). Trimming removed 3 bases from V and 8 bases from J, with 5 bases in between. Germline CDR1 and CDR2: DFQATT and SNEGSKA (reference sequence). There are 10 residues in the CDR3. DNA for the CDR3: TGCAGTGCTAGGACAGATGAGCAGTTCTTC. Protein product: CSARTDEQFF.

The sample holds many counts of this clonotype. The chain has TRBV7-8 and TRBJ2-2; the match to TRBD2 covers 10 bases. The junction had 3 bases not matched to a gene; V was cut back by 1 base and J by 7 bases. Germline CDR1 and CDR2: SGHVS and FQNEAQ. The CDR3 extends over 15 amino acids. The CDR3 DNA sequence: TGTGCCAGCAGCTTAGGTCTAGCGGGAGTCGGGGAGCTGTTTTTT. Its translation: CASSLGLAGVGELFF.

This chain uses TRBV10-3 with TRBJ2-2; D is undetermined. This CDR3 contains 14 residues. Germline V gene data show CDR1 as ENHRY and CDR2 as SYGVKD. V dropped 5 bases and J dropped 1 base, with 8 bases sitting between them. The DNA of the CDR3 is TGTGCCATCAGTATCGCGGAGAACACCGGGGAGCTGTTTTTT. This encodes CAISIAENTGELFF.

Ten or more counts support this clonotype. The rearrangement joins TRBV29-1 to TRBJ2-1, with D uncertain. Germline V gene sequence: CDR1 SQVTM, CDR2 ANQGSEA. This CDR3 is 14 amino acids long. V lost 5 bases to trimming and J lost 2 bases, with 13 bases between them. In nucleotides, the CDR3 is TGCAGCGTTATGGTGCAGGCCCCCTACAATGAGCAGTTCTTC. It is translated as CSVMVQAPYNEQFF.

The chain uses TRBV12-3 or TRBV12-4 and TRBJ1-3; no definite D call. The CDR3 has 15 residues. Between the trimmed V and J ends, which lost 2 bases and 1 base, there was a span of 9 bases. CDR3 sequence: CASSLPGRSGNTIYF. CDR3 in DNA: TGTGCCAGCAGTTTACCGGGAAGGTCTGGAAACACCATATATTTT.

This clonotype was counted a few times. The CDR3 protein is CASSLGGAISRTEETQYF. The CDR3 nucleotides read TGCGCCAGCAGCTTAGGAGGAGCGATAAGCCGGACCGAAGAGACCCAGTACTTC. V is TRBV5-1 and J is TRBJ2-5; a possible D gene is TRBD2 (5 bases). The germline V and J ends were trimmed by 2 bases and 3 bases, with 23 bases remaining between them. Looked up from germline, CDR1 is SGHRS and CDR2 is YFSETQ. The length of the CDR3 is 18 residues. Filled out from reference TRBV5-1 and TRBJ2-5, the complete variable domain reads KAGVTQTPRYLIKTRGQQVTLSCSPISGHRSVSWYQQTPGQGLQFLFEYFSETQRNKGNFPGRFSGRQFSNSRSEMNVSTLELGDSALYLCASSLGGAISRTEETQYFGPGTRLLVL.

This clonotype came up many times. This chain connects TRBV12-3 or TRBV12-4 to TRBJ1-5, with D maybe TRBD1 (5 bases). V was shortened by 3 bases and J by 5 bases, with 11 bases between the two germline ends. The CDR3 extends over 14 amino acids. CDR3 residues: CASSFFGHDQPQHF. CDR3 DNA: TGTGCCAGCAGTTTTTTCGGACACGATCAGCCCCAGCATTTT.

This chain links TRBV28 with TRBJ2-7; D is possibly TRBD1 (6 bases). Trimming removed 7 bases at V and 3 bases at J, with 19 bases between. The CDR3 extends over 15 amino acids. Looked up from germline, CDR1 is MDHEN and CDR2 is SYDVKM. CDR3 sequence (DNA): TGTGCCAGCACCACTTTTACAGGGTATCTCTACGAGCAGTACTTC. Its protein is CASTTFTGYLYEQYF.

This clonotype showed up just a few times. V is TRBV30 and J is TRBJ2-1; 7 bases are a match to TRBD1. Germline V gene data show CDR1 as GTSNPN and CDR2 as SVGIG (reference sequence). V gave up 5 bases and J gave up 0 bases; unmatched junction bases: 4. The CDR3 runs to 14 residues. The CDR3 DNA is TGTGCCTGGGTACAGGGGAGCTCCTACAATGAGCAGTTCTTC. Translating it yields CAWVQGSSYNEQFF.

V gene TRBV29-1 combines with J gene TRBJ2-7; D unclear. V was pared by 4 bases and J by 1 base, with 11 bases between. In germline, CDR1 is SQVTM, CDR2 ANQGSEA. CDR3 length: 13 amino acids. In nucleotides, the CDR3 is TGCAGCGTTGGGCCCAGTTTATCCTACGAGCAGTACTTC. Protein sequence: CSVGPSLSYEQYF.

Here the CDR3 reads CASSLAPVVGSYSNQPQHF. CDR3 nucleotide sequence: TGTGCCAGCAGTTTAGCGCCGGTCGTGGGGAGCTATAGCAATCAGCCCCAGCATTTT. This chain links TRBV12-3 or TRBV12-4 with TRBJ1-5; D unclear. Trimming removed 0 bases at V and 0 bases at J, with 18 bases between. The CDR3 totals 19 residues.

This clonotype was detected many times. This chain uses TRBV12-3 or TRBV12-4 with TRBJ2-5; D not certain. The length of the CDR3 is 12 residues. Trimming pared 1 base from V and 5 bases from J, leaving 5 bases between. The CDR3, as DNA: TGTGCCAGCAGTTTAGGGTGGGAGACCCAGTACTTC. Residues: CASSLGWETQYF.

This clonotype was detected a few times. One end of the junction is discordant with germline, which a read error may explain. V and J are TRBV7-7 and TRBJ2-5; TRBD1 aligns across 8 bases. CDR1 is SSHAT and CDR2 is FNYEAQ in the germline V gene (reference sequence). This CDR3 has 13 amino acids. The CDR3 DNA reads TGTGCCAGCAGCGTCAGGGGGCAAGGGACCCAGTACTTC. Encoded protein: CASSVRGQGTQYF.